The rows below give T cell receptor beta chains drawn from one sample of a study of shared clonotypes between healthy human individuals. Sequencing used immunoSEQ multiplex PCR; TCRdb keeps in-frame clones, though not all of them. The table shows 2,500,000 or so clones, with roughly 93% occurring only once. The source material was naive CD4+ T cells from PBMCs. Receptors were obtained from a man between 18 and 29 years old in good health. Some clones in this sample may be carry-over from other donors' samples. CDR3s include the opening cysteine and the closing phenylalanine or tryptophan. The D gene is left open where the match is weak. Size is omitted from some rows. Given values are once, few, many or a class for expanded clones.

CDR3nt: TGTGCCAGCAGCATATCTGGACAGCCCCAGCATTTT; CDR3aa: CASSISGQPQHF; d_gene: -; j_gene: TRBJ1-5; v_gene: TRBV28; abundance: -
CDR3nt: TGTGCCAGCAGCTTCTGGCAGGGGAACATGAACACTGAAGCTTTCTTT; CDR3aa: CASSFWQGNMNTEAFF; d_gene: -; j_gene: TRBJ1-1; v_gene: TRBV7-9; abundance: -
CDR3nt: TGTGCCAGCAGCAGGGACTCCACGTTCTTTGAGCAGTACTTC; CDR3aa: CASSRDSTFFEQYF; d_gene: -; j_gene: TRBJ2-7; v_gene: TRBV5-4; abundance: -
CDR3nt: TGTGCCAGCAGTCACGGACGGCCCACTGAAGCTTTCTTT; CDR3aa: CASSHGRPTEAFF; d_gene: -; j_gene: TRBJ1-1; v_gene: TRBV6-5; abundance: -
CDR3nt: TGCAGTGCTAACGCCCCCGTGGGGCAGTTCTTC; CDR3aa: CSANAPVGQFF; d_gene: -; j_gene: TRBJ2-1; v_gene: TRBV20-1; abundance: -
CDR3nt: TGTGCCAGCAGTTTAAGGTTTACGGCTGGACAGGGGGGAGAGACCCAGTACTTC; CDR3aa: CASSLRFTAGQGGETQYF; d_gene: TRBD1; j_gene: TRBJ2-5; v_gene: TRBV28; abundance: -
CDR3nt: TGTGCCAGCTCCGACAGGGGGTACACTGAAGCTTTCTTT; CDR3aa: CASSDRGYTEAFF; d_gene: TRBD1; j_gene: TRBJ1-1; v_gene: TRBV6-5; abundance: -
CDR3nt: TGCGCCAGCAGCTTGGTACCAGAGAACACTGAAGCTTTCTTT; CDR3aa: CASSLVPENTEAFF; d_gene: -; j_gene: TRBJ1-1; v_gene: TRBV5-1; abundance: -
CDR3nt: TGCGCCAGCAGCTTGGAACAGGGGGCTAACTATGGCTACACCTTC; CDR3aa: CASSLEQGANYGYTF; d_gene: TRBD1; j_gene: TRBJ1-2; v_gene: TRBV5-1; abundance: -
CDR3nt: TGTGCCAGCAGCGGTAGCGGGAGGGCCCTCGAGCAGTACTTC; CDR3aa: CASSGSGRALEQYF; d_gene: TRBD2; j_gene: TRBJ2-7; v_gene: TRBV7-9; abundance: -
CDR3nt: TGTGCCAGCAGTTTGTATCAGGGAGGTGCAGATACGCAGTATTTT; CDR3aa: CASSLYQGGADTQYF; d_gene: -; j_gene: TRBJ2-3; v_gene: TRBV28; abundance: -
CDR3nt: TGTGCCAGCAGGTACAAGACAGGGAATAGCAATCAGCCCCAGCATTTT; CDR3aa: CASRYKTGNSNQPQHF; d_gene: TRBD1; j_gene: TRBJ1-5; v_gene: TRBV28; abundance: -
CDR3nt: TGCGCCAGCAGCCAAAACCCTCGCACCGGGACTAGCGGAGACCCGAACACCGGGGAGCTGTTTTTT; CDR3aa: CASSQNPRTGTSGDPNTGELFF; d_gene: TRBD2; j_gene: TRBJ2-2; v_gene: TRBV4-1; abundance: -
CDR3nt: TGTGCCAGCAGTGACGGGGGCGGGTTTGGTCAGCCCCAGCATTTT; CDR3aa: CASSDGGGFGQPQHF; d_gene: -; j_gene: TRBJ1-5; v_gene: TRBV28; abundance: -
CDR3nt: TGTGCCAGCAGCCCCCGGGGGCGCGAGCAGTACTTC; CDR3aa: CASSPRGREQYF; d_gene: -; j_gene: TRBJ2-7; v_gene: TRBV7-9; abundance: -
CDR3nt: TGTGCCAGCTCACCAGAGGCAGAAAACACTGAAGCTTTCTTT; CDR3aa: CASSPEAENTEAFF; d_gene: -; j_gene: TRBJ1-1; v_gene: TRBV18; abundance: -
CDR3nt: TGTGCCAGCCAATTGGAGCGTGACTCCTACGAGCAGTACTTC; CDR3aa: CASQLERDSYEQYF; d_gene: -; j_gene: TRBJ2-7; v_gene: TRBV2; abundance: -
CDR3nt: TGTGCCAGCAGTTCAGGTCGGCTAGCCTACGAGCAGTACTTC; CDR3aa: CASSSGRLAYEQYF; d_gene: -; j_gene: TRBJ2-7; v_gene: TRBV27; abundance: -
CDR3nt: TGCGCCAGCAGTGAGGGGGCTAGCGGGGTGCTAGATACGCAGTATTTT; CDR3aa: CASSEGASGVLDTQYF; d_gene: TRBD2; j_gene: TRBJ2-3; v_gene: TRBV10-2; abundance: once
CDR3nt: TGTGCCAGTAGTTCCGACAGGGGACGCGGAGAGACCCAGTACTTC; CDR3aa: CASSSDRGRGETQYF; d_gene: TRBD1; j_gene: TRBJ2-5; v_gene: TRBV19; abundance: -
CDR3nt: TGTGCCAGCAGTTCCAACAAGCCAGATACGCAGTATTTT; CDR3aa: CASSSNKPDTQYF; d_gene: -; j_gene: TRBJ2-3; v_gene: TRBV28; abundance: -
CDR3nt: TGTGCCAGCAAGTGGGGGGAGGGGGATGAGCAGTTCTTC; CDR3aa: CASKWGEGDEQFF; d_gene: -; j_gene: TRBJ2-1; v_gene: TRBV2; abundance: -
CDR3nt: TGTGCCAGCAGTTACTCGATGACAGCTCAAAACATTCAGTACTTC; CDR3aa: CASSYSMTAQNIQYF; d_gene: -; j_gene: TRBJ2-4; v_gene: TRBV6-6; abundance: once
CDR3nt: TGTGCCAGCAGACAGGGAGGAAATCAGCCCCAGCATTTT; CDR3aa: CASRQGGNQPQHF; d_gene: -; j_gene: TRBJ1-5; v_gene: TRBV6-1; abundance: once